This T cell receptor (beta chain) was sequenced in a study of low-dose radiotherapy and immunotherapy resistance in tumors (dated by TCRdb to between 2021 and 2023). A note on the overall study: In Cohort 1, each fraction delivered 0.5 Gy every 2 weeks, and the prescribed total PTV dose was 6.5 Gy. For Cohort 2, the dose was 1 Gy per fraction given every two weeks, adding up to 13 Gy in total across 26 weeks. Patients were given nivolumab as a 240 mg flat dose every two weeks and ipilimumab at 1 mg/kg every six weeks, with both drugs delivered intravenously. Cyclophosphamide 200 mg/m2 was administered intravenously every two weeks, one day before each radiation and immunotherapy administration. Starting on cycle 1 day 1, patients took 300 mg of aspirin by mouth once a day for four cycles. To make first-strand cDNA, Superscript III was used along with a set of TRAV- and TRBV-specific primers so that both the TCRalpha and TCRbeta chains were covered. The trial did not randomize participants into treatment groups. Eight patients were included in the translational analysis: three from the first dose cohort and the first five from the second dose cohort.

In its sample, this clonotype was seen a few times. Which antigen it targets is not known. It has no much larger one-base neighbor in the sample; base qualities were not kept. The CDR3 starts with the cysteine, ends with the phenylalanine, and has 15 residues. The only DNA kept is the CDR3, 45 bases in frame from the first base. Looking up the germline V gene yields CDR1 MDHEN and CDR2 SYDVKM. From V the trimming removes 6 bases and from J it removes 4 bases, while the gene matches leave 10 bases of the junction unaccounted for. Sequencing instrument: Illumina HiSeq 2500. TCRs were amplified for 20 to 25 PCR cycles with Phusion, using a constant-region primer paired with the adapter attached to the V primers. Isolated mRNA was amplified with the MessageAmp II aRNA Amplification Kit, using a roughly 17-hour in vitro transcription at 37°C. The Dynabeads mRNA DIRECT Purification Kit was used to isolate mRNA for TCR sequencing. Indexed Illumina adapters were added in a second roughly 26-cycle Phusion PCR, and the resulting products were purified with AMPure XP beads. Regarding the original processing steps: Using custom Perl scripts, TCR sequences encoding the same protein were pooled, out-of-frame sequences were removed, and the abundance of each clonotype was computed. TCR sequences supported by only a single read were excluded from analysis. Shannon entropy, Gini index, clonality, richness, and the frequency of TCRs shared between repertoires were included as repertoire metrics. The public reads were quality trimmed at Q25 with fastp and then assembled into clones with MiXCR by TCRdb, keeping productive beta chains. CDR3 protein sequences are deduplicated, and each keeps its most common genes and DNA. TCRdb, rather than the study authors, made the V and J calls. This sample comprises over 50,000 distinct CDR3 sequences, around 34% of them detected only once. The top ten hold under 8.5% of the sample.

The time point label, read with the paper, signifies: after trial treatment. The treatment or condition label for this specimen denotes: LDRT plus nivolumab, ipilimumab, low-dose cyclophosphamide and aspirin (RACIN trial). Donors were enrolled in RACIN, a single-arm phase I dose-escalation trial in which nivolumab, ipilimumab, aspirin, low-dose cyclophosphamide and low-dose radiotherapy were combined. Patients were eligible if they had advanced solid tumors that were TIL-negative. Sample: PBMCs, taken after low-dose radiotherapy plus immunotherapy. The chain is made from TRBV28 and TRBJ1-2; 8 of the junction bases match TRBD1. The source of this sequence is a male donor with rectosigmoid adenocarcinoma. For the CDR3, the sequence is CASSRTGSRLYGYTF. The nucleotides are TGTGCCAGCAGCCGGACAGGGTCCCGCCTCTATGGCTACACCTTC.